The 25 T cell receptor beta chains listed next were all sequenced from one sample in a study of blood T cell repertoires in COVID-19. Repertoires were generated with immunoSEQ multiplex PCR, while TCRdb's copy carries only in-frame clones and drops some. Of over 85,000 clones detected, 75% to 95% appear once; the ten largest clones hold around 4%. The material sequenced was peripheral blood. Receptors were obtained from a man younger than 30 with acute or convalescent COVID-19.

This chain joins TRBV30 and TRBJ1-2, with 10 bases lining up with TRBD1. Trimming removed 5 bases from V and 3 bases from J; junction bases left unmatched: 6. Germline V CDR1 and CDR2: GTSNPN, SVGIG (reference sequence). This CDR3 has 14 residues. The CDR3 DNA sequence: TGTGCCTGGGATGACAGGGGGCAGGACTATGGCTACACCTTC. This sequence encodes CAWDDRGQDYGYTF.

The gene calls are TRBV9 and TRBJ1-1; 7 bases map to TRBD1. V gave up 6 bases and J gave up 1 base; unmatched junction bases: 3. The CDR3 is made up of 13 amino acids. Germline CDR1 SGDLS, CDR2 YYNGEE. The CDR3 sequence is CASTRGPNTEAFF. CDR3 DNA sequence: TGTGCCAGCACAAGGGGGCCGAACACTGAAGCTTTCTTT.

This chain uses TRBV27 with TRBJ1-1; the D is unclear. The germline V gene encodes CDR1 MNHEY and CDR2 SMNVEV (reference sequence). The V gene lost 2 bases and the J gene lost 2 bases, with 9 bases spanning the gap. This CDR3 comprises 14 residues. The CDR3 spells CASSLSIANTEAFF. As DNA, the CDR3 is TGTGCCAGCAGTTTAAGTATAGCAAACACTGAAGCTTTCTTT.

Here the CDR3 reads CASSETGSFSEQFF. Written as DNA, the CDR3 is TGTGCCAGCAGCGAGACAGGGAGTTTTAGTGAGCAGTTCTTC. The chain is built from TRBV11-3 and TRBJ2-1; 7 bases are shared with TRBD1. The CDR3 sequence is 14 residues long. Germline CDR1 and CDR2: SGHNT and YENEEA. V dropped 5 bases and J dropped 9; count of bases not matched to a gene: 10.

This chain uses TRBV2 with TRBJ1-3; D is ambiguous. This CDR3 is 13 amino acids long. The V and J ends lost 2 bases and 7 bases respectively, with 9 bases between them. Germline CDR1 SNHLY, CDR2 FYNNEI. CDR3 protein: CASSEWGANTIYF. As DNA, the CDR3 is TGTGCCAGCAGTGAATGGGGAGCGAACACCATATATTTT.

This clone appeared once. The V call is TRBV2, the J call TRBJ2-7; no firm D call. Per germline, CDR1 SNHLY and CDR2 FYNNEI. V was pared by 1 base and J by 0 bases, with 7 bases between. The CDR3 contains 14 residues. CDR3 coding DNA: TGTGCCAGCAGTGAAGGGGCACCCTCCTACGAGCAGTACTTC. It yields the protein CASSEGAPSYEQYF.

The chain is built from TRBV19 and TRBJ1-1; the match to TRBD1 covers 7 bases. This CDR3 region has 12 residues. The junction had 7 bases not matched to a gene; V was cut back by 5 bases and J by 10 bases. Per germline, CDR1 LNHDA and CDR2 SQIVND (reference sequence). Here the CDR3 reads CASSLGTVGAFF. In nucleotides, the CDR3 is TGTGCCAGTAGTCTCGGGACAGTTGGAGCTTTCTTT.

The V gene is TRBV5-1, the J gene TRBJ2-7; TRBD1 is a possible D gene (5 bases). V shed 4 bases and J shed 6 bases, with 8 bases lying between them. The germline V gene has CDR1 SGHRS and CDR2 YFSETQ. CDR3 length equals 11 residues. The CDR3 nucleotides are TGCGCCAGCAGCACAGGTATCGAGCAGTACTTC. It codes for CASSTGIEQYF.

The chain joins TRBV5-8 to TRBJ2-7; D gene uncertain. This CDR3 has 13 amino acids. With 4 bases removed from V and 1 base from J, the gap between germline ends came to 9 bases. Germline assignment: CDR1 SGHTS and CDR2 YDEGEE. CDR3 bases: TGTGCCAGCAGCCGCGAAGTTTCCTACGAGCAGTACTTC. Its protein is CASSREVSYEQYF.

This chain joins TRBV24-1 and TRBJ2-1; possibly TRBD1 for D (6 bases). The CDR3 extends over 14 amino acids. The V end was cut by 4 bases, the J end by 7 bases, with 13 bases between. Germline values: CDR1 KGHDR, CDR2 SFDVKD. In DNA, the CDR3 is TGTGCCACCAGTGAGGCACAGGGCAGGAATGAGCAGTTCTTC. Its translation: CATSEAQGRNEQFF.

As DNA, the CDR3 is TGTGCCAGCAGCCAGGGTCTTGGGCCAGCACATTTT. It specifies CASSQGLGPAHF. This sequence joins TRBV12-3 or TRBV12-4 and TRBJ1-5, with D possibly TRBD1 on 5 matching bases. The CDR3 is 12 residues long. The V and J ends lost 6 bases and 16 bases respectively, with 19 bases between them.

This sequence joins TRBV5-1 and TRBJ2-1, with a tentative D call TRBD2 (5 bases). CDR3 length: 12 amino acids. With 6 bases removed from V and 3 bases from J, the gap between germline ends came to 7 bases. From germline, CDR1 is SGHRS and CDR2 YFSETQ. CDR3 region: CASMSGYNEQFF. CDR3 nucleotides: TGCGCCAGCATGAGCGGCTACAATGAGCAGTTCTTC.

The rearrangement uses TRBV9 and TRBJ1-2; tentative D call: TRBD1 (5 bases). Germline-derived CDR1 and CDR2 are SGDLS and YYNGEE. V lost 0 bases and J 3 bases, leaving 12 bases between the germline ends. The CDR3 loop spans 15 amino acids. CDR3 sequence reads: CASSVGRQRHYGYTF. The CDR3 DNA reads TGTGCCAGCAGCGTAGGTCGACAGCGACACTATGGCTACACCTTC.

The gene calls are TRBV5-5 and TRBJ1-4; D ambiguous. V gave up 0 bases and J gave up 3 bases, with 15 bases separating them. CDR1 is SGHKS, CDR2 YYEKEE, per germline (reference sequence). This CDR3 is built from 17 residues. The CDR3 DNA is TGTGCCAGCAGCTTGGGGTCTCCGGGGAAGGCTAATGAAAAACTGTTTTTT. This codes for CASSLGSPGKANEKLFF. Complete variable domain (other parts from reference TRBV5-5 and TRBJ1-4): DAGVTQSPTHLIKTRGQQVTLRCSPISGHKSVSWYQQVLGQGPQFIFQYYEKEERGRGNFPDRFSARQFPNYSSELNVNALLLGDSALYLCASSLGSPGKANEKLFFGSGTQLSVL.

The genes are TRBV25-1 and TRBJ2-2, with a possible D match to TRBD1 (6 bases). CDR1 is MGHDK and CDR2 is SYGVNS in the germline V gene. The ends were cut back, 7 bases at V and 1 base at J, with 10 bases in the middle. The CDR3 sequence is 14 residues long. CDR3 in amino acids: CASIEGQNTGELFF. The CDR3, as DNA: TGTGCCAGCATCGAGGGACAGAACACCGGGGAGCTGTTTTTT.

The chain links TRBV30 to TRBJ2-2, with TRBD2 matching 8 bases. Germline V gene sequence: CDR1 GTSNPN, CDR2 SVGIG (reference sequence). Losses at the gene ends were 5 bases for V and 4 bases for J; bases not matched to a gene: 6. This CDR3 comprises 14 residues. Here the CDR3 DNA reads TGTGCCTGGTCCCGGGGGGGGACCACCGGGGAGCTGTTTTTT. Translated: CAWSRGGTTGELFF.

For this clone: In the same sample, other DNA sequences code for this CDR3. V and J are TRBV4-1 and TRBJ1-1; the D is unclear. Germline CDR1 is MGHRA and CDR2 is YSYEKL. The CDR3 is made up of 13 amino acids. Trimming stripped 0 bases from V and 3 bases from J, with 5 bases between. CDR3 sequence reads: CASSQDPDTEAFF. The CDR3 DNA reads TGCGCCAGCAGCCAAGACCCAGACACTGAAGCTTTCTTT.

V usage is TRBV7-7 and J usage is TRBJ2-7, with 10 nucleotides matching TRBD1. The germline gives CDR1 SSHAT, CDR2 FNYEAQ (reference sequence). The J segment lost 6 bases and the V segment lost 5 bases, leaving 4 bases of the junction unmatched. The CDR3 spans 13 residues. The CDR3 DNA reads TGTGCCAGCAGCCGGGACAGGGGTCTCGAGCAGTACTTC. Translating it yields CASSRDRGLEQYF.

Only one count was recorded for this clone. Here the CDR3 DNA reads TGTGCCAGCAGCCAGGGACTCTCACTCCCTAACTATGGCTACACCTTC. Encoded protein: CASSQGLSLPNYGYTF. The rearrangement links TRBV27 to TRBJ1-2; weak D call: TRBD1 (5 bases). This CDR3 has 16 amino acids. Germline assignment: CDR1 MNHEY and CDR2 SMNVEV (reference sequence). V was trimmed by 6 bases and J by 0 bases, leaving 17 bases between them.

The CDR3 DNA follows: TGTGCCAGCAGTCTTACTAGCGGGGGAGGGAATGAGCAGTTCTTC. Amino acid sequence: CASSLTSGGGNEQFF. The chain combines TRBV2 with TRBJ2-1, with 11 bases matching TRBD2. V was pared by 5 bases and J by 7 bases, with 7 bases of the junction left unmatched. In germline, CDR1 is SNHLY, CDR2 FYNNEI. CDR3 length: 15 amino acids.

The chain combines TRBV29-1 with TRBJ2-1, with D possibly matching TRBD1 (5 bases). Germline CDR1 is SQVTM and CDR2 is ANQGSEA. V was clipped by 6 bases and J by 9 bases, with 18 bases between them. The CDR3 runs 13 residues. The CDR3 coding sequence is TGCAGCGTATCGGAGCTTAGGGGCAGTGAGCAGTTCTTC. Residues: CSVSELRGSEQFF.

The chain recombines TRBV7-6 with TRBJ2-7; 16 bases align to TRBD2. After removal of 5 bases from V and 4 bases from J, the junction contained 2 bases not matched to a gene. CDR3 size: 15 residues. Germline CDR1 reads SGHVS; CDR2 reads FNYEAQ. The CDR3 DNA follows: TGTGCCAGCAGCCAGGGACTAGCGGGAGGGTACGAGCAGTACTTC. It encodes CASSQGLAGGYEQYF.

The chain links TRBV25-1 to TRBJ2-7, with TRBD1 matching over 11 bases. The CDR3 is 16 amino acids. Germline V gene data show CDR1 as MGHDK and CDR2 as SYGVNS. V was pared by 1 base and J by 4 bases, with 6 bases of the junction left unmatched. The CDR3: CASSESPDRGQYEQYF. The CDR3 nucleotides are TGTGCCAGCAGTGAATCCCCGGACAGGGGGCAATACGAGCAGTACTTC.

V usage is TRBV6-1 and J usage is TRBJ1-2; 10 bases fit TRBD1. Unmatched junction bases numbered 8, after V lost 0 bases and J lost 4 bases. The germline V gene has CDR1 MNHNS and CDR2 SASEGT. The CDR3 spans 17 residues. The DNA for the CDR3 is TGTGCCAGCAGTGAAGCAAGGTTGACAGGGGGCCGCTATGGCTACACCTTC. Residues: CASSEARLTGGRYGYTF.

This clone was seen a handful of times. The rearrangement uses TRBV9 and TRBJ1-1; tentative D call: TRBD1 (6 bases). Germline V gene data show CDR1 as SGDLS and CDR2 as YYNGEE. The CDR3 has 19 amino acids. V shed 3 bases and J shed 4 bases, with 28 bases lying between them. The CDR3, as DNA: TGTGCCAGCAGCGACCCCAGTTCAGGGGTGACATGGTATGGCACTGAAGCTTTCTTT. Amino acids: CASSDPSSGVTWYGTEAFF.